The 23 T cell receptor beta chains given below trace back to one sample, sequenced in a study of post-analysis software for immune sequencing data. Study-level points and caveats: When patients were compared with controls, a handful of TRBV segments were more frequent, TRBV5-6, TRBV5-1 and TRBV20-1 among them.

The authors incorporated unique molecular identifiers into the TCR beta cDNA libraries. TCRdb independently ran MiXCR on the PCR reads; one entry per CDR3 protein. The sample yields some 690,000 distinct CDR3 sequences, more than 50% seen once. These TCRs' antigens remain unknown. The sample comprised blood. Every receptor here comes from a girl aged 2-10 years with multiple sclerosis.

CDR3 DNA: TGTGCCAGCAGTTTAGAGGTGGGAGATACGCAGTATTTT. Its translation: CASSLEVGDTQYF. J is TRBJ2-3 and V is TRBV12-3 or TRBV12-4; no clear D gene. V was trimmed by 1 base and J by 5 bases, leaving 7 bases between them. There are 13 residues in the CDR3.

This clonotype was observed a handful of times. This sequence joins TRBV6-5 and TRBJ2-1; TRBD2 matches at 7 bases. With 2 bases clipped from V and 2 bases from J, the junction kept 0 bases outside the gene matches. The germline CDR1 and CDR2 sequences are MNHEY and SVGAGI. CDR3 length: 14 amino acids. The CDR3 here is CASSYGGAYNEQFF. DNA of the CDR3: TGTGCCAGCAGTTACGGGGGGGCCTACAATGAGCAGTTCTTC.

The gene calls are TRBV6-5 and TRBJ1-1, with a weak D call TRBD1 (5 bases). CDR3 length equals 13 residues. In germline, CDR1 is MNHEY, CDR2 SVGAGI. The V end lost 6 bases, the J end lost 8 bases, and 16 bases lay between the germline ends. CDR3 coding DNA: TGTGCCAGCAGCCTCCTAGGGGATTACGAAGCTTTCTTT. Protein product: CASSLLGDYEAFF.

The V gene is TRBV20-1, the J gene TRBJ1-1; D may be TRBD1 (5 bases). The germline V gene has CDR1 DFQATT and CDR2 SNEGSKA (reference sequence). CDR3 length: 12 residues. V lost 5 bases, J lost 1 base, and 8 bases lay in between. The CDR3 coding sequence is TGCAGTGCTGTCGGGGGGAACACTGAAGCTTTCTTT. It yields the protein CSAVGGNTEAFF.

V is TRBV12-3 or TRBV12-4 and J is TRBJ1-2, with no clear D. Trimming removed 7 bases at V and 7 bases at J, with 22 bases between. CDR3 length: 15 residues. CDR3 sequence: CASTAKNTYVRGYTF. Here the CDR3 DNA reads TGTGCCAGCACCGCAAAGAATACCTACGTTCGTGGCTACACCTTC.

The J gene is TRBJ2-7, the V gene TRBV7-3; 9 bases map to TRBD1. V shed 0 bases and J 2 bases; nucleotides not matched to a gene: 5. CDR1 is SGHTA, CDR2 FQGTGA, per germline. The CDR3 sequence is 16 residues long. The CDR3 DNA reads TGTGCCAGCAGCTTAACCTGGACAGGGGCTACCTACGAGCAGTACTTC. It is translated as CASSLTWTGATYEQYF.

This clonotype was found once. The chain employs TRBV7-3 and TRBJ2-7; D is possibly TRBD1 or TRBD2 (5 bases each). Deletions cut 4 bases from V and 7 bases from J, with 17 bases between. This CDR3 spans 14 amino acids. The germline V gene encodes CDR1 SGHTA and CDR2 FQGTGA. The CDR3 coding sequence is TGTGCCAGCAGCTCATCCGGACTGGGGCGGGAGCAGTACTTC. Its translation is CASSSSGLGREQYF.

The chain carries TRBV12-3 or TRBV12-4 and TRBJ2-5; 10 positions match TRBD1. V trimming: 5 bases; J trimming: 5 bases; junction bases outside the gene matches: 5. There are 14 residues in the CDR3. The CDR3 nucleotides are TGTGCCAGCAGTGGGGACAGGGGTCGGGAGACCCAGTACTTC. Translation: CASSGDRGRETQYF.

Remarks on this clonotype: The junction does not match germline at one end; this may be a read error. The chain joins TRBV6-6 to TRBJ1-2; TRBD1 might be the D (5 bases). In germline, CDR1 is MNHNY, CDR2 SVGAGI (reference sequence). This CDR3 is 13 amino acids long. CDR3 protein: CASSEGTWDGYTF. The CDR3 bases are TGCGCCAGCAGTGAGGGGACTTGGGATGGCTACACCTTC.

This clonotype was detected a few times. This chain connects TRBV6-5 to TRBJ2-1; 12 nucleotides align to TRBD2. Germline V lookup: CDR1 MNHEY, CDR2 SVGAGI. Unmatched junction bases numbered 5, after V lost 6 bases and J lost 5 bases. This CDR3 is built from 15 residues. CDR3 DNA sequence: TGTGCCAGCAGAGCGCTAGCGGGGGGGAACAATGAGCAGTTCTTC. Protein product: CASRALAGGNNEQFF.

This clonotype showed up just a few times. V is TRBV5-1 and J is TRBJ2-3; perhaps TRBD2 as D (6 bases). This CDR3 comprises 18 residues. Trimming cost V 0 bases and J 2 bases, with 19 bases left between them. In germline, CDR1 is SGHRS, CDR2 YFSETQ. The CDR3 spells CASSLESGEAANTDTQYF. The CDR3 DNA reads TGCGCCAGCAGCTTGGAGTCGGGGGAGGCCGCGAACACAGATACGCAGTATTTT. The full variable domain, in which reference TRBV5-1 and TRBJ2-3 provide the parts outside the CDR3, is KAGVTQTPRYLIKTRGQQVTLSCSPISGHRSVSWYQQTPGQGLQFLFEYFSETQRNKGNFPGRFSGRQFSNSRSEMNVSTLELGDSALYLCASSLESGEAANTDTQYFGPGTRLTVL.

The chain has TRBV5-1 and TRBJ2-1; TRBD1 might be the D (6 bases). This CDR3 is 16 amino acids long. CDR1 is SGHRS, CDR2 YFSETQ, per germline. Trimming stripped 0 bases from V and 6 bases from J, with 16 bases between. The CDR3 spells CASSLVQGSASNEQFF. Here the CDR3 DNA reads TGCGCCAGCAGCTTGGTCCAGGGGTCGGCGAGCAATGAGCAGTTCTTC. Full variable domain (rest looked up from reference TRBV5-1 and TRBJ2-1): KAGVTQTPRYLIKTRGQQVTLSCSPISGHRSVSWYQQTPGQGLQFLFEYFSETQRNKGNFPGRFSGRQFSNSRSEMNVSTLELGDSALYLCASSLVQGSASNEQFFGPGTRLTVL.

This clonotype showed up just a few times. V gene TRBV29-1 combines with J gene TRBJ2-7; the match to TRBD2 covers 12 bases. The V segment lost 6 bases and the J segment 1 base; nucleotides outside the gene matches: 4. There are 14 residues in the CDR3. From germline, CDR1 is SQVTM and CDR2 ANQGSEA. The CDR3 region has the DNA TGCAGCGTGGGGACTAGCGGGTCGTCCTACGAGCAGTACTTC. It codes for CSVGTSGSSYEQYF.

This sequence joins TRBV20-1 and TRBJ2-1; 7 positions agree with TRBD2. V trimming: 6 bases; J trimming: 2 bases; junction bases outside the gene matches: 4. The CDR3 is 13 residues long. Germline CDR1 is DFQATT and CDR2 is SNEGSKA (reference sequence). In DNA form, the CDR3 reads TGCAGTGCCACGGGACTAACCTACAATGAGCAGTTCTTC. Translation gives CSATGLTYNEQFF.

V gene TRBV5-1 combines with J gene TRBJ2-1; 7 nucleotides agree with TRBD2. The CDR3 spans 14 residues. V gave up 0 bases and J gave up 6 bases; unmatched junction bases: 3. Germline loops: CDR1 SGHRS, CDR2 YFSETQ. CDR3 protein: CASSLGPGGNEQFF. CDR3 in DNA: TGCGCCAGCAGCTTGGGACCGGGGGGCAATGAGCAGTTCTTC.

J is TRBJ2-2 and V is TRBV27; 10 positions match TRBD1. The CDR3 consists of 16 residues. Germline CDR1 is MNHEY and CDR2 is SMNVEV (reference sequence). V dropped 6 bases and J dropped 4; count of bases not matched to a gene: 8. The chain's CDR3 is CASSLRDRGRTGELFF. CDR3 sequence (DNA): TGTGCCAGCAGCCTCCGGGACAGGGGTCGCACCGGGGAGCTGTTTTTT.

In its sample, this clonotype was seen once. The genes are TRBV6-5 and TRBJ1-2; TRBD1 agrees at 12 bases. The CDR3 sequence is 16 residues long. Germline CDR1 is MNHEY and CDR2 is SVGAGI. V was pared by 5 bases and J by 3 bases, with 7 bases of the junction left unmatched. The CDR3 is CASSRAGTGGYYGYTF. CDR3 DNA: TGTGCCAGCAGTCGGGCCGGGACAGGGGGCTACTATGGCTACACCTTC.

The rearrangement joins TRBV7-8 to TRBJ2-7; 10 bases agree with TRBD1. Germline V gene sequence: CDR1 SGHVS, CDR2 FQNEAQ. The J segment lost 5 bases and the V segment lost 6 bases, leaving 10 bases of the junction unmatched. The CDR3 sequence is 15 residues long. The chain's CDR3 is CASSPLTGGFNEQYF. CDR3 nucleotides: TGTGCCAGCAGTCCCCTGACAGGGGGCTTTAACGAGCAGTACTTC.

The genes are TRBV5-1 and TRBJ2-3, with a possible D match to TRBD2 (6 bases). The germline V gene encodes CDR1 SGHRS and CDR2 YFSETQ. The CDR3 spans 14 residues. The V end lost 6 bases, the J end lost 0 bases, and 11 bases lay between the germline ends. CDR3 sequence reads: CASKIGGSTDTQYF. The CDR3, as DNA: TGCGCCAGCAAGATCGGGGGTAGCACAGATACGCAGTATTTT.

This clonotype was recorded a few times. This chain connects TRBV7-6 to TRBJ2-3; the match to TRBD1 covers 9 bases. Germline CDR1 reads SGHVS; CDR2 reads FNYEAQ. The CDR3 has 16 amino acids. V lost 1 base and J lost 2; bases outside the gene matches: 4. The CDR3 bases are TGTGCCAGCAGCTTAGTGGGACAGGGACTCACAGATACGCAGTATTTT. Translation gives CASSLVGQGLTDTQYF.

V usage is TRBV20-1 and J usage is TRBJ2-5; D possibly matches TRBD1 or TRBD2 (5 bases each). The J call may be faulty, since TRBJ2-7 better matches the DNA end. Germline CDR1 and CDR2: DFQATT and SNEGSKA (reference sequence). The CDR3 contains 14 residues. CDR3 DNA: TGCAGTGCTAGACTCAGGGAGCCCCCCTACGAGCAGTACTTC. Amino acid sequence: CSARLREPPYEQYF.

CDR3 coding DNA: TGCGCCAGCGGGAGATCCTACAATGAGCAGTTCTTC. Translation: CASGRSYNEQFF. The J gene is TRBJ2-1, the V gene TRBV10-1, with D maybe TRBD2 (5 bases). V shed 8 bases and J shed 1 base, with 6 bases lying between them. Germline V CDR1 and CDR2: WNHNN, SYGVQD (reference sequence). This CDR3 comprises 12 residues.

The chain employs TRBV5-1 and TRBJ2-5, with a weak D call TRBD2 (5 bases). V shed 0 bases and J shed 7 bases, with 19 bases lying between them. Germline-derived CDR1 and CDR2 are SGHRS and YFSETQ. The CDR3 has 16 amino acids. CDR3 sequence (DNA): TGCGCCAGCAGCTTGGGAACATCTGAGGGTTGGGGGACCCAGTACTTC. Its translation: CASSLGTSEGWGTQYF.